This T cell receptor (beta chain) was recorded in a study of blood T cell repertoires in COVID-19 (dated by TCRdb to about 2020). Study-level background: Samples covering the acute and convalescent phases of COVID-19 were provided by collaborators in the United States, Italy and Spain. The prospective study material was composed of cDNA or gDNA derived from T cells, B-cell-depleted T cells, or PBMCs. Subjects who had been exposed to COVID-19, were actively infected with it, or had recovered from it provided the deeply sampled blood TCRbeta repertoires that made up the dataset. The repertoires were made available in a free public database intended to serve as a resource for research on the immune response to SARS-CoV-2. Samples were obtained from the ongoing ImmuneRACE study (first 160 participants) and from over 1,000 subjects provided by 6 global collaborators. Sample metadata almost always included a de-identified subject ID, COVID-19 status, age in years and sex. Where available, HLA class I and class II types were obtained from metadata supplied by the sample provider rather than from assay-based typing.

Regarding this clone: Its specific antigen is unknown. Base qualities are missing; no much larger clone stands one base away.

Beyond this particular receptor, the publication reports: How much clinical and demographic metadata was included differed by source and by participant, and the metadata was provided uncurated.

TCRbeta CDR3 regions were amplified from genomic DNA using the immunoSEQ Assay, a bias-controlled multiplex PCR. The study's processing was this. Within the assay, amplification of reference gene primers was used to estimate how many nucleated cells each sample contained. To quantify the absolute abundance of each unique TCRbeta CDR3 rearrangement, sequence reads were collapsed and filtered. For each sample, productive Simpson clonality was calculated as the square root of Simpson's diversity index across productive rearrangements. Not all clones reach the TCRdb copy of this immuneACCESS table, which keeps in-frame sequences only. Checked studies attribute under half of the gap to unresolved V genes and leave the rest unexplained. D and trimming come from the DNA, and the V and J calls and clone size come from that table. The sample yields approximately 400,000 clones; 88% were counted once. Together, the top ten hold 1.2% of the sample.

V is cut by 1 base and J by 0 bases, and the space between the germline ends is 10 bases. From the cysteine through the phenylalanine, the CDR3 covers 16 amino acids. The retained sequence is limited to the CDR3, 48 bases, with the frame set at the first base. CDR1 LNHNV and CDR2 YYDKDF were looked up in the germline V gene (reference sequence). Participants in the prospective study were enrolled through a virtual design, were aged about 18 to 100 years, and lived in roughly 26 United States geographic areas. Cohort assignment in the prospective study relied on participant-reported clinical history from a screening survey and a study questionnaire. Recovered participants in ImmuneRACE Cohort 3 were defined as having two consecutive negative NP/OP PCR tests, clearance from a healthcare professional, or resolution of symptoms. In the prospective study, whole blood, serum and a nasopharyngeal or oropharyngeal swab were collected from each participant by mobile phlebotomists. Over a roughly 2-month period, participants in the prospective study had the option of providing additional blood draws and questionnaires. Before DNA extraction, prospective study blood samples were shipped either frozen or at room temperature.

The source of this sequence is a woman aged 18-30 years who had recovered from COVID-19. The chain couples TRBV15 to TRBJ1-3; the D gene cannot be named for sure. What was sequenced was PBMCs or T cells enriched from blood (not recorded which). In nucleotides, the sequence is TGTGCCACCAGCAGAGGCACCTCCAGCTCTGGAAACACCATATATTTT. It specifies CATSRGTSSSGNTIYF.